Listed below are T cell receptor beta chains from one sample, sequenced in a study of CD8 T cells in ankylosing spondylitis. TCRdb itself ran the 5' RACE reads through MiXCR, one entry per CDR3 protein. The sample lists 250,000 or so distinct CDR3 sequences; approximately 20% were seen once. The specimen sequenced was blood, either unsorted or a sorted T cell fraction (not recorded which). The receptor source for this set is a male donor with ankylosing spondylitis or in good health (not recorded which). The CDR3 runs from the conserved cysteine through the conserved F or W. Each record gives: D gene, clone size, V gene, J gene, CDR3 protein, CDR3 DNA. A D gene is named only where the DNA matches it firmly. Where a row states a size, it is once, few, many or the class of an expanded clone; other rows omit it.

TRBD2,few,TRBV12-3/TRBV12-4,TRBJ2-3,CASSSGLAGLAGDTQYF,TGTGCCAGCAGTTCGGGACTAGCGGGATTGGCAGGAGATACGCAGTATTTT
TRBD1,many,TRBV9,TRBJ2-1,CASSPKGDRGNEQFF,TGTGCCAGCAGCCCCAAGGGGGACAGGGGCAATGAGCAGTTCTTC
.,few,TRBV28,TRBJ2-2,CASSFVVGSGELFF,TGTGCCAGCAGTTTTGTGGTGGGCAGCGGGGAGCTGTTTTTT
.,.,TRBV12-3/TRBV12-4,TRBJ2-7,CASSTAHSYEQYF,TGTGCCAGCAGTACAGCTCACTCCTACGAGCAGTACTTC
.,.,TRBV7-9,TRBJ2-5,CAYPGSKSETQYF,TGTGCCTATCCGGGATCAAAGTCGGAGACCCAGTACTTC
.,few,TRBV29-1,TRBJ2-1,CSVETPPYNEQFF,TGCAGCGTTGAGACTCCCCCCTACAATGAGCAGTTCTTC
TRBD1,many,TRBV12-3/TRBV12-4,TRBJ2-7,CASSFSGGAYEQYF,TGTGCCAGCAGTTTTTCAGGGGGAGCCTACGAGCAGTACTTC
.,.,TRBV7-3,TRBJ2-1,CASSLGGVQSNEQFF,TGTGCCAGCAGCTTAGGAGGGGTCCAGAGCAATGAGCAGTTCTTC
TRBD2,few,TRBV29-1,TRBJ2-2,CSATLAGDTGELFF,TGCAGCGCCACACTAGCGGGAGACACCGGGGAGCTGTTTTTT
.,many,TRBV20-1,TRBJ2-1,CSAEQGWFF,TGCAGTGCCGAACAGGGTTGGTTCTTC
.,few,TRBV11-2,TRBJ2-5,CASSLLSGRETQYF,TGTGCCAGCAGCTTACTCTCAGGGAGGGAGACCCAGTACTTC
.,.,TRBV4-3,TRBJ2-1,CASSPRDHGGNEQFF,TGCGCCAGCAGCCCTCGGGACCATGGTGGCAATGAGCAGTTCTTC
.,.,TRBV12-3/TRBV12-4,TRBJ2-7,CASSSRVVYEQYF,TGTGCCAGCAGTTCCAGGGTTGTTTACGAGCAGTACTTC
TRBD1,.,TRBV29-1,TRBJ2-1,CSVWTGENEQFF,TGCAGCGTATGGACAGGGGAGAATGAGCAGTTCTTC
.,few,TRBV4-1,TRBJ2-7,CASSQDEGRDYEQYF,TGCGCCAGCAGCCAAGATGAGGGCAGAGACTACGAGCAGTACTTC
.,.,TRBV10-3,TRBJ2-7,CAISESDLRSSYEQYF,TGTGCCATCAGTGAGTCGGACTTAAGGAGCTCCTACGAGCAGTACTTC
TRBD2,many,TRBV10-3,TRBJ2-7,CAIRERGSYEQYF,TGTGCCATCAGAGAGCGCGGGAGCTACGAGCAGTACTTC
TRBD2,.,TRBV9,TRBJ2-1,CASSGTSGSSYEQFF,TGTGCCAGCAGCGGCACTAGCGGGAGTTCTTATGAGCAGTTCTTC
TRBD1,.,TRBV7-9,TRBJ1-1,CASSRAQGSDTEAFF,TGTGCCAGCAGCCGTGCACAGGGGTCGGACACTGAAGCTTTCTTT
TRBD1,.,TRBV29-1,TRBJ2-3,CSVETGVGSTDTQYF,TGCAGCGTTGAGACAGGGGTGGGTAGCACAGATACGCAGTATTTT
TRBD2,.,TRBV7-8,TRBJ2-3,CASSLAPASGRTDTQYF,TGTGCCAGCAGCTTAGCTCCGGCTAGCGGGAGAACAGATACGCAGTATTTT
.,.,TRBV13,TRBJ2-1,CASSLRADRYNEQFF,TGTGCCAGCAGCTTACGTGCGGACAGATACAATGAGCAGTTCTTC
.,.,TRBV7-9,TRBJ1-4,CASSSGVTNEKLFF,TGTGCCAGCAGCTCCGGGGTAACTAATGAAAAACTGTTTTTT
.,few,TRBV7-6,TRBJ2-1,CASSSREAREQFF,TGTGCCAGCAGCTCTAGGGAGGCTCGGGAGCAGTTCTTC